Listed below are T cell receptor beta chains from one sample, sequenced in a study of cytomegalovirus exposure and HLA in healthy donors. The method was immunoSEQ multiplex PCR; TCRdb's version includes in-frame clones alone and lacks a portion of them. The repertoire table contains around 88,000 clones. The sample comprised PBMCs. The receptors were sampled from a girl aged 5 to 17 in good health and CMV-seropositive. Each CDR3 is given with its conserved first and last residue. Each record gives: V gene, J gene, D gene, CDR3 DNA, CDR3 protein. D genes are given only for firm matches.

TRBV19,TRBJ1-1,TRBD1,TGTGCCAGTAGTATATCCGCAGGGGGCGTCACTGAAGCTTTCTTT,CASSISAGGVTEAFF
TRBV30,TRBJ1-6,TRBD1,TGTGCCTGGGAGGGGACAGGGACTTCACACCTACACTTT,CAWEGTGTSHLHF
TRBV6-5,TRBJ1-3,-,TGTGCCAGCAGTTACACGGGGTTCCCTGGAAACACCATATATTTT,CASSYTGFPGNTIYF
TRBV19,TRBJ2-7,TRBD2,TGTGCCAGTAGGCATTTAGCGGGGGCCTCCTACGAGCAGTACTTC,CASRHLAGASYEQYF
TRBV29-1,TRBJ1-2,-,TGCAGCGTTGAAGATCGTCCCCGAGGCCCATCTAACTATGGCTACACCTTC,CSVEDRPRGPSNYGYTF
TRBV19,TRBJ1-4,-,TGTGCCACAGGGTCGAATGAAAAACTGTTTTTT,CATGSNEKLFF
TRBV7-9,TRBJ1-4,TRBD1,TGTGCCAGCAGCAAGACAGGGGATGAGGAAAAACTGTTTTTT,CASSKTGDEEKLFF
TRBV25-1,TRBJ2-2,-,TGTGCCAGCAGTGACCTCCCGTCCGGGGAGCTGTTTTTT,CASSDLPSGELFF
TRBV7-9,TRBJ1-5,TRBD1,TGTGCCAGCAGTTTCACAGGGGGCGCCCCCTCCAATCAGCCCCAGCATTTT,CASSFTGGAPSNQPQHF
TRBV10-3,TRBJ1-5,TRBD1,TGTGCCATCAGTCCGGACAGGGTGCAGCCCCAGCATTTT,CAISPDRVQPQHF